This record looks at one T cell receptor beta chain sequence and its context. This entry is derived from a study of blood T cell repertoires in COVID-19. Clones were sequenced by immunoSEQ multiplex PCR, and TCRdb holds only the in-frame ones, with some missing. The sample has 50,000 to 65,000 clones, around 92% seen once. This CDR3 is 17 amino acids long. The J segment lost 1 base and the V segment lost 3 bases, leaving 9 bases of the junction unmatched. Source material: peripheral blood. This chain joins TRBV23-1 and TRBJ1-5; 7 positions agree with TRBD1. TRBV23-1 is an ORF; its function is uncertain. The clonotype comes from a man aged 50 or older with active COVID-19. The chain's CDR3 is CASSHNGQAVSNQPQHF. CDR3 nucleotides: TGCGCCAGCAGTCACAATGGACAGGCGGTCAGCAATCAGCCCCAGCATTTT.